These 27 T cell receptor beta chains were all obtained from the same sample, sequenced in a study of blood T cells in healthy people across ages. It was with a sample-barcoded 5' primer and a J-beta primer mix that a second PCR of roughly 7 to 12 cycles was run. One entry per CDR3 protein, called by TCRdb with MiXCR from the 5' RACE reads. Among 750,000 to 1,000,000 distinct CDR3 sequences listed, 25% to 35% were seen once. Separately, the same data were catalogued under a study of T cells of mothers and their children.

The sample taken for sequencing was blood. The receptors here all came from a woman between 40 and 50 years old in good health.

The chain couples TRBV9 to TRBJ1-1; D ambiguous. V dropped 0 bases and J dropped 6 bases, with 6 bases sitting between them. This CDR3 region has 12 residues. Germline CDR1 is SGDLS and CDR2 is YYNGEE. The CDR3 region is CASSVESAEAFF. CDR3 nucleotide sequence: TGTGCCAGCAGCGTAGAATCGGCTGAAGCTTTCTTT.

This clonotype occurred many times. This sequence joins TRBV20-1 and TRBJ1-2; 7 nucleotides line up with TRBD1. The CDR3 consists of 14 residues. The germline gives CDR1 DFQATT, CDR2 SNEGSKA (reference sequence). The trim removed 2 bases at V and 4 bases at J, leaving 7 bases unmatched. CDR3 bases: TGCAGTGCTAGAAGCCTCCCAGGGGGCTATGGCTACACCTTC. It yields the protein CSARSLPGGYGYTF.

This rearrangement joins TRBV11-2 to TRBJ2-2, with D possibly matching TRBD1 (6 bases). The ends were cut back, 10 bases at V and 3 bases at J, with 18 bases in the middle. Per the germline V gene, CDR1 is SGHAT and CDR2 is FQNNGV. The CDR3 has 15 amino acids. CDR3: CATRDQGLDTGELFF. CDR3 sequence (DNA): TGTGCCACCCGAGACCAGGGGTTGGACACCGGGGAGCTGTTTTTT.

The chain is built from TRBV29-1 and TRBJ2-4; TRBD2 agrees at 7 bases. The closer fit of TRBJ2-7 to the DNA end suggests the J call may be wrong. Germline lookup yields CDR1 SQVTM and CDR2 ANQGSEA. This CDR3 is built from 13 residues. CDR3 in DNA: TGCAGCGTCGGGGGGACCACGACCTACGAGCAGTACTTC. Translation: CSVGGTTTYEQYF.

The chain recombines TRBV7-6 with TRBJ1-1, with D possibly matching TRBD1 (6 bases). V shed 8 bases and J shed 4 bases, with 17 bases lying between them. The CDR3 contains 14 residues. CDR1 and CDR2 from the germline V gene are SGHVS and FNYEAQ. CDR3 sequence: CASSSPGATTEAFF. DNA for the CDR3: TGTGCCAGCTCCTCGCCAGGGGCAACCACTGAAGCTTTCTTT.

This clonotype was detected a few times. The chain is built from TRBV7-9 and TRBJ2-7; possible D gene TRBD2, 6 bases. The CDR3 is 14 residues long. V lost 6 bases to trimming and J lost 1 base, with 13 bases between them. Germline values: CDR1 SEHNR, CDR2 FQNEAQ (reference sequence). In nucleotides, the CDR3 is TGTGCCAGCAGGCCGGGGGATACGTCCTACGAGCAGTACTTC. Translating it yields CASRPGDTSYEQYF.

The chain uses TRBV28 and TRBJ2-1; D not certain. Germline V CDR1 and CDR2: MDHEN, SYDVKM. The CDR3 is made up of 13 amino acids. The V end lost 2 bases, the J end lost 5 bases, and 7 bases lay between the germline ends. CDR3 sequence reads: CASSLDDDNEQFF. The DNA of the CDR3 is TGTGCCAGCAGTTTAGACGATGACAATGAGCAGTTCTTC.

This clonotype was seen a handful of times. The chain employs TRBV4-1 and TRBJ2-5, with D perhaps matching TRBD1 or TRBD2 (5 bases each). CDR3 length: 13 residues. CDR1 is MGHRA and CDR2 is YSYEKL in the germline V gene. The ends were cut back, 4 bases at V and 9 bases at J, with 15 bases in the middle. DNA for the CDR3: TGCGCCAGCAGCCTACAGGTCACGGAGGCCCAGTACTTC. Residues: CASSLQVTEAQYF.

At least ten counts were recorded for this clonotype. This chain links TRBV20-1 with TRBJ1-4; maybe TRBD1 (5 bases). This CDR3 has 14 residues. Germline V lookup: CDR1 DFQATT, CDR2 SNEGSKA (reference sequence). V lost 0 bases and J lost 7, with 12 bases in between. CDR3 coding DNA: TGCAGTGCTAGAGACGCAAGGGGTAGTGAAAAACTGTTTTTT. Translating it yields CSARDARGSEKLFF.

The CDR3 protein is CASSLQAGDREKLFF. CDR3 coding DNA: TGTGCCAGCAGCTTGCAAGCAGGGGATAGAGAAAAACTGTTTTTT. The chain combines TRBV7-2 with TRBJ1-4, with a possible D match to TRBD1 (6 bases). The CDR3 is 15 residues long. V dropped 3 bases and J dropped 8 bases, with 16 bases sitting between them. CDR1 is SGHTA, CDR2 FQGNSA, per germline.

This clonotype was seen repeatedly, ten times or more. The CDR3 sequence is CAINRDRGETQYF. The CDR3 DNA sequence: TGTGCCATCAATCGGGACAGGGGGGAGACCCAGTACTTC. The chain links TRBV10-3 to TRBJ2-5, with 11 bases identical to TRBD1. V dropped 7 bases and J dropped 5; count of bases not matched to a gene: 3. CDR1 is ENHRY, CDR2 SYGVKD, per germline. This CDR3 has 13 residues.

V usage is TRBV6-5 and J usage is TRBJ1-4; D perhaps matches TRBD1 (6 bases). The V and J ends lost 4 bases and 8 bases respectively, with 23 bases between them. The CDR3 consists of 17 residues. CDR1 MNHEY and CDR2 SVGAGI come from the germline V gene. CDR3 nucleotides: TGTGCCAGCAGTTCGGGTCGGCAGGGGTTTTTCAGGGAAAAACTGTTTTTT. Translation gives CASSSGRQGFFREKLFF.

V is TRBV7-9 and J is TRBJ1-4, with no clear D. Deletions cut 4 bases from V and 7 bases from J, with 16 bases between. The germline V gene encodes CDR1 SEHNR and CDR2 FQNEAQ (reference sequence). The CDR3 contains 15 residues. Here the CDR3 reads CASSSREGKGEKLFF. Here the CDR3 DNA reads TGTGCCAGCAGCTCGAGGGAGGGCAAGGGTGAAAAACTGTTTTTT. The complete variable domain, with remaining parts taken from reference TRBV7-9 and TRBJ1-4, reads DTGVSQNPRHKITKRGQNVTFRCDPISEHNRLYWYRQTLGQGPEFLTYFQNEAQLEKSRLLSDRFSAERPKGSFSTLEIQRTEQGDSAMYLCASSSREGKGEKLFFGSGTQLSVL.

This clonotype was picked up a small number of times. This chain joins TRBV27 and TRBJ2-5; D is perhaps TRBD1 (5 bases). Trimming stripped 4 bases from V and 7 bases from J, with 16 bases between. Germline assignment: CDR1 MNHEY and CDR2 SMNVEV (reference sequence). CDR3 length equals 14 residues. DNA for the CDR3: TGTGCCAGCAGTTCCGCGCAGGGTATCAGGACCCAGTACTTC. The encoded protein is CASSSAQGIRTQYF.

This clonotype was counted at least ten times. CDR3 DNA: TGCGCCAGCAGCTTGGTTGCTGAGTCCTACGAGCAGTACTTC. This gives the protein CASSLVAESYEQYF. The chain combines TRBV5-1 with TRBJ2-7, with unresolved D. The CDR3 extends over 14 amino acids. Germline CDR1 is SGHRS and CDR2 is YFSETQ. With 0 bases removed from V and 1 base from J, the gap between germline ends came to 8 bases.

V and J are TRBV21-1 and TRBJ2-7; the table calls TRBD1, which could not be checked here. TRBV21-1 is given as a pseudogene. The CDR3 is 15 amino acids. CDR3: CASSKDPGSSYEQYF. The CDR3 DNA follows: TGTGCCAGCAGCAAAGATCCCGGGTCCTCCTACGAGCAGTACTTC.

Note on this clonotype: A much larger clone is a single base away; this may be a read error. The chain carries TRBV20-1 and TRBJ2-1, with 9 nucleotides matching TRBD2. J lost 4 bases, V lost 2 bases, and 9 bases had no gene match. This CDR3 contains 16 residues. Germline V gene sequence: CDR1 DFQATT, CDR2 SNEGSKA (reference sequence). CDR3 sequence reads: CSARPQRAGGYNEQFF. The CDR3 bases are TGCAGTGCTAGACCCCAACGAGCGGGGGGATACAATGAGCAGTTCTTC.

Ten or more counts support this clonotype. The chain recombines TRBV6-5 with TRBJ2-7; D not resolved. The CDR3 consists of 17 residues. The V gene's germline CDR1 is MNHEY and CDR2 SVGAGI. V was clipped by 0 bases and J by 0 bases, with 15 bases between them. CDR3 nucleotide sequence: TGTGCCAGCAGTTACTCGACCCTAGGACGGAGCTCCTACGAGCAGTACTTC. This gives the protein CASSYSTLGRSSYEQYF.

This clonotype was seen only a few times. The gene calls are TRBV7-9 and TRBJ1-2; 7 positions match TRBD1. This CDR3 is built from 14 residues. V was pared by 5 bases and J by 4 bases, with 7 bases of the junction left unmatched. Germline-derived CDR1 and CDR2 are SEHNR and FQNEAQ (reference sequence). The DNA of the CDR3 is TGTGCCAGCAGCCCCGACAGGGCCCCCTATGGCTACACCTTC. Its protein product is CASSPDRAPYGYTF.

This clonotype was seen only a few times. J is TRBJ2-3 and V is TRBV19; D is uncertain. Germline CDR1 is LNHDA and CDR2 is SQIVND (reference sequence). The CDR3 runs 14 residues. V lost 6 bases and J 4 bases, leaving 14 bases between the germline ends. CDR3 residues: CASRRRERADTQYF. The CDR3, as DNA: TGTGCCAGTAGACGTCGAGAACGGGCAGATACGCAGTATTTT. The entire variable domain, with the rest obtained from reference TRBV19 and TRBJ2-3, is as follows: DGGITQSPKYLFRKEGQNVTLSCEQNLNHDAMYWYRQDPGQGLRLIYYSQIVNDFQKGDIAEGYSVSREKKESFPLTVTSAQKNPTAFYLCASRRRERADTQYFGPGTRLTVL.

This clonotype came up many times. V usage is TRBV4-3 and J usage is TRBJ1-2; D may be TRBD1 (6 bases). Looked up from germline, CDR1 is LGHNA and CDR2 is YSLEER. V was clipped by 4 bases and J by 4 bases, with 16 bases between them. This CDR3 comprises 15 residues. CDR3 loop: CASSPRQGTLYGYTF. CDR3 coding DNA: TGCGCCAGCAGCCCGCGGCAGGGGACTCTCTATGGCTACACCTTC.

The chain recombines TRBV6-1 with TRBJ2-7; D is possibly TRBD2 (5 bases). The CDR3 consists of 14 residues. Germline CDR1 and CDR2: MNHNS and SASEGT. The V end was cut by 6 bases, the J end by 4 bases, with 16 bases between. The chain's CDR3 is CASSHTGVGYEQYF. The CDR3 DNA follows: TGTGCCAGCAGCCATACCGGGGTGGGGTACGAGCAGTACTTC.

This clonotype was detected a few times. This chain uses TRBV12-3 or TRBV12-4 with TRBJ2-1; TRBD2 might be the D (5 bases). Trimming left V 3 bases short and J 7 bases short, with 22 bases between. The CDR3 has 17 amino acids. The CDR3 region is CASSLRELRIRGNEQFF. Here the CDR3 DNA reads TGTGCCAGCAGTTTGAGGGAGTTACGGATTCGTGGTAATGAGCAGTTCTTC.

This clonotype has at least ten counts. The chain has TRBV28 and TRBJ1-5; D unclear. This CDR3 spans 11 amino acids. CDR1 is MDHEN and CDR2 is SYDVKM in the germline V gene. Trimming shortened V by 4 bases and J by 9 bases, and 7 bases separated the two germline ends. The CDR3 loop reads CASSSGGPQHF. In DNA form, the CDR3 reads TGTGCCAGCAGTTCAGGAGGGCCCCAGCATTTT.

The CDR3 reads CASRLRGQIYGYTF. The CDR3 coding sequence is TGTGCCAGCCGACTCAGGGGGCAGATCTATGGCTACACCTTC. J is TRBJ1-2 and V is TRBV28, with 8 bases lining up with TRBD1. The J segment lost 4 bases and the V segment lost 8 bases, leaving 9 bases of the junction unmatched. Germline V gives CDR1 MDHEN, CDR2 SYDVKM. CDR3 length: 14 amino acids.

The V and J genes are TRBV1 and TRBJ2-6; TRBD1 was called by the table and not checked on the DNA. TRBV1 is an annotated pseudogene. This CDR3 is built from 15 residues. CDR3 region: CTSSPLSPGANVLTF. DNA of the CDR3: TGCACCAGCAGCCCTCTTTCGCCCGGGGCCAACGTCCTGACTTTC.

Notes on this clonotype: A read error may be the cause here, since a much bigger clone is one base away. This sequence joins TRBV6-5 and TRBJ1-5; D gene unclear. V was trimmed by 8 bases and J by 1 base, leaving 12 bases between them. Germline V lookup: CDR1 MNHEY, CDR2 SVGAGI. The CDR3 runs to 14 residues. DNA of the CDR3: TGTGCCAGCGCCCGGGTTGGGAGCAATCAGCCCCAGCATTTT. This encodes CASARVGSNQPQHF.